This TCR beta chain was captured in a study of cytotoxic CD8 clonotypes in ibrutinib-treated CLL. Overall study: The samples contained over 250,000 productive templates on average. They also contained an average of about 91,000 productive rearrangements.

In germline, CDR1 is SGHNT, CDR2 YYREEE (reference sequence). Between the trimmed V and J ends, which lost 4 bases and 6 bases, there was a span of 10 bases. CDR3 length: 13 amino acids. T cells were sequenced at a targeted depth of 1 in 200,000 to 1 in 1 million. Repertoires were generated with immunoSEQ multiplex PCR, while TCRdb's copy carries only in-frame clones and drops some. The sample includes some 120,000 clones, 58% of them seen just once. Sequenced material: PBMCs, taken after 24 months of ibrutinib treatment. The chain links TRBV5-4 to TRBJ2-2; TRBD1 might be the D (6 bases). The receptor's source is a human donor with chronic lymphocytic leukemia. The CDR3 region has the DNA TGTGCCAGCAGCCCTCGACAGGCCGGGGAGCTGTTTTTT. It encodes CASSPRQAGELFF.